A single sample gave rise to the 10 T cell receptor beta chains below, sequenced in a study of blood T cell repertoires in COVID-19. Clones were read by immunoSEQ multiplex PCR, and TCRdb kept only the in-frame ones, dropping some. The table has approximately 350,000 clones, around 89% seen once; the top ten hold over 1%. Sequenced: peripheral blood. The receptors originated from a man in his forties with acute or convalescent COVID-19.

V is TRBV15 and J is TRBJ1-2; D is ambiguous. Germline CDR1 and CDR2: LNHNV and YYDKDF (reference sequence). The CDR3 consists of 15 residues. V lost 1 base to trimming and J lost 6 bases, with 15 bases between them. The CDR3 DNA sequence: TGTGCCACCAGCAGAGGGTGGAGGGAAGTTGATGGCTACACCTTC. Its translation: CATSRGWREVDGYTF.

The rearrangement uses TRBV5-1 and TRBJ2-7; 7 bases line up with TRBD1. CDR1 is SGHRS, CDR2 YFSETQ, per germline. The CDR3 runs 14 residues. Trimming cost V 5 bases and J 2 bases; bases outside gene matches: 7. This CDR3 is CASSMTGTTYEQYF. The CDR3 DNA reads as TGCGCCAGCAGTATGACAGGGACCACCTACGAGCAGTACTTC.

This sequence joins TRBV9 and TRBJ2-5; D perhaps matches TRBD2 (7 bases). The V and J ends lost 7 bases and 5 bases respectively, with 21 bases between them. The CDR3 runs to 15 residues. The germline V gene encodes CDR1 SGDLS and CDR2 YYNGEE. CDR3 in DNA: TGTGCCAGCGGCTCCTACGGGGGGCTGGGGGAGACCCAGTACTTC. It is translated as CASGSYGGLGETQYF.

The rearrangement links TRBV19 to TRBJ2-7; possibly TRBD1 for D (5 bases). The V and J ends lost 3 bases and 2 bases respectively, with 20 bases between them. Germline CDR1 LNHDA, CDR2 SQIVND (reference sequence). The CDR3 totals 17 residues. CDR3 in DNA: TGTGCCAGTAGTATGCTTTTCGTCTTGGGCAGGGCCTACGAGCAGTACTTC. This encodes CASSMLFVLGRAYEQYF.

This sequence joins TRBV24-1 and TRBJ1-5; weak D call: TRBD1 (6 bases). Germline V lookup: CDR1 KGHDR, CDR2 SFDVKD. This CDR3 contains 17 residues. The ends were cut back, 4 bases at V and 0 bases at J, with 15 bases in the middle. The CDR3 nucleotides are TGTGCCACCAGTGACGCCGGGACAAAATATAGCAATCAGCCCCAGCATTTT. This encodes CATSDAGTKYSNQPQHF.

This clone appeared a single time. The chain employs TRBV28 and TRBJ1-1; D not resolved. Trimming took off 5 bases at V and 10 bases at J, with 14 bases between the two ends. The CDR3 covers 12 residues. Germline lookup yields CDR1 MDHEN and CDR2 SYDVKM. The CDR3 coding sequence is TGTGCCAGCAGTCACAGCCCACGAATAGCTTTCTTT. Translating it yields CASSHSPRIAFF.

The chain has TRBV5-1 and TRBJ1-1, with a tentative D call TRBD1 (6 bases). The CDR3 sequence is 13 residues long. Trimming left V 3 bases short and J 4 bases short, with 10 bases between. The germline CDR1 and CDR2 sequences are SGHRS and YFSETQ. In DNA form, the CDR3 reads TGCGCCAGCAGCTCGGACAGTTTCACTGAAGCTTTCTTT. It codes for CASSSDSFTEAFF.

This sequence joins TRBV10-3 and TRBJ1-1, with D hard to call. Trimming cost V 6 bases and J 4 bases, with 12 bases left between them. The CDR3 has 13 residues. The germline V gene encodes CDR1 ENHRY and CDR2 SYGVKD. CDR3 in DNA: TGTGCCATCAGCCCCTGGGAGGGCACTGAAGCTTTCTTT. It translates to CAISPWEGTEAFF.

The chain has TRBV6-6 and TRBJ1-3, with D possibly matching TRBD1 (6 bases). V lost 10 bases and J 2 bases, leaving 12 bases between the germline ends. In germline, CDR1 is MNHNY, CDR2 SVGAGI (reference sequence). The CDR3 length is 13 residues. DNA for the CDR3: TGTGCCACCAAACAGGGTCCTGGAAACACCATATATTTT. Protein product: CATKQGPGNTIYF.

J is TRBJ1-3 and V is TRBV29-1, with a possible D match to TRBD1 (5 bases). This CDR3 is 14 amino acids long. Trimming took 5 bases from V and 0 from J, leaving 11 bases between them. The germline gives CDR1 SQVTM, CDR2 ANQGSEA. This CDR3 reads CSVNDRPSGNTIYF. CDR3 DNA: TGCAGCGTTAACGACAGACCCTCTGGAAACACCATATATTTT.